Sequencing of this T cell receptor beta chain was carried out in a study of CD8+ T cells in alopecia areata. Germline CDR1 reads MNHEY; CDR2 reads SMNVEV (reference sequence). There are 12 residues in the CDR3. Findings and caveats of the study: Scalp data also include sequences from resident alphabeta T cells of normal skin.

About this clone: Its antigen is not identified. A junction end diverges from the germline sequence, so it may reflect a read error.

As the sequencing template, cDNA was produced by extracting RNA and reverse transcribing it. TCRdb's table, derived via immunoSEQ multiplex PCR, lists solely in-frame clones and lacks some. The sample includes some 200,000 clones, roughly two fifths of them seen just once. The treatment: oral pan-JAK inhibitor, 5-10 mg twice daily. The sequenced sample was CD4+ T cells sorted from blood, obtained at approximately week 36, from a patient treated with tofacitinib. This clonotype was sampled from a human donor with alopecia areata. The J gene is TRBJ1-5, the V gene TRBV27; D gene ambiguous. The CDR3 coding sequence is TGTGCCAGCAGTTTACCGGGTGGGGTCCAGAATTTT. It specifies CASSLPGGVQNF.